A single sample is the source of the 28 T cell receptor beta chains below, sequenced in a study of blood T cells in healthy people across ages. A J-beta primer mix and a sample-barcoded 5' primer were used in a second PCR of about 7 to 12 cycles. MiXCR, run by TCRdb on the 5' RACE reads, gives a single entry per CDR3 protein. The sample includes 750,000 to 950,000 distinct CDR3 sequences, approximately 55% of them seen just once. The sequencing input was blood. The receptor source for this set is a man older than 75 in good health.

V gene TRBV6-5 combines with J gene TRBJ1-2; 7 positions agree with TRBD1. V dropped 5 bases and J dropped 8; count of bases not matched to a gene: 14. The CDR3 has 15 amino acids. The V gene's germline CDR1 is MNHEY and CDR2 SVGAGI. The CDR3 here is CASSVTGTAGRGYTF. CDR3 in DNA: TGTGCCAGCAGTGTAACCGGGACAGCTGGGAGGGGCTACACCTTC.

The chain uses TRBV19 and TRBJ2-6; tentatively, D is TRBD1 (6 bases). The CDR3 is 18 amino acids. Deletions cut 1 base from V and 2 bases from J, with 15 bases between. Per germline, CDR1 LNHDA and CDR2 SQIVND (reference sequence). The CDR3 nucleotides read TGTGCCAGTAGTATAGGGGGCAGGGGCCTTCCTGGGGCCAACGTCCTGACTTTC. Its translation is CASSIGGRGLPGANVLTF.

This clonotype was observed once. The chain links TRBV10-3 to TRBJ1-2, with 9 bases aligning to TRBD1. With V trimmed by 6 bases and J by 2 bases, 4 bases remained unmatched. CDR1 and CDR2 from the germline V gene are ENHRY and SYGVKD. The CDR3 extends over 14 amino acids. The CDR3 reads CAISATGGNYGYTF. CDR3 in DNA: TGTGCCATCAGCGCAACAGGGGGCAACTATGGCTACACCTTC.

This clonotype appeared a few times. The chain uses TRBV15 and TRBJ2-5, with no clear D. Germline V gene sequence: CDR1 LNHNV, CDR2 YYDKDF (reference sequence). The germline V and J ends were trimmed by 0 bases and 1 base, with 9 bases remaining between them. This CDR3 spans 15 amino acids. CDR3 amino acids: CATSRDLLTQETQYF. The CDR3, as DNA: TGTGCCACCAGCAGAGATCTACTCACCCAAGAGACCCAGTACTTC. Variable domain in full (rest from reference TRBV15 and TRBJ2-5): DAMVIQNPRYQVTQFGKPVTLSCSQTLNHNVMYWYQQKSSQAPKLLFHYYDKDFNNEADTPDNFQSRRPNTSFCFLDIRSPGLGDTAMYLCATSRDLLTQETQYFGPGTRLLVL.

The J gene is TRBJ2-4, the V gene TRBV3-1; TRBD2 agrees at 11 bases. Per germline, CDR1 LGHDT and CDR2 YNNKEL (reference sequence). There are 19 residues in the CDR3. V lost 0 bases, J lost 2 bases, and 9 bases stayed unmatched. CDR3 coding DNA: TGTGCCAGCAGCCAAGAACTAGCGGGAGCGGGTTTAACCAAAAACATTCAGTACTTC. Amino acid sequence: CASSQELAGAGLTKNIQYF.

There are a few counts of this clonotype. V is TRBV3-1 and J is TRBJ1-6, with 7 nucleotides matching TRBD1. J gave up 4 bases and V 6 bases, and 3 bases lay outside the gene matches. The CDR3 is 14 amino acids. Germline V gives CDR1 LGHDT, CDR2 YNNKEL (reference sequence). The CDR3 sequence is CASSQTGYNSPLHF. The CDR3 bases are TGTGCCAGCAGTCAGACAGGGTATAATTCACCCCTCCACTTT.

This clonotype was recorded a few times. This sequence joins TRBV24-1 and TRBJ2-1, with D unclear. The length of the CDR3 is 15 residues. Germline V gene lookup returns CDR1 KGHDR and CDR2 SFDVKD. Trimming stripped 3 bases from V and 3 bases from J, with 11 bases between. CDR3 nucleotides: TGTGCCACCAGTGATGAGTCTCCCCTCTACAATGAGCAGTTCTTC. This gives the protein CATSDESPLYNEQFF.

This chain links TRBV2 with TRBJ1-3; D is undetermined. Deletions cut 4 bases from V and 0 bases from J, with 4 bases between. The CDR3 sequence is 13 residues long. Germline V gene data show CDR1 as SNHLY and CDR2 as FYNNEI. CDR3 coding DNA: TGTGCCAGCAGTGCCCTCTCTGGAAACACCATATATTTT. Its translation: CASSALSGNTIYF.

This clonotype was seen more than once but under ten times. The chain recombines TRBV18 with TRBJ2-3; a possible D gene is TRBD1 (7 bases). V was trimmed by 4 bases and J by 14 bases, leaving 28 bases between them. The CDR3 is 16 residues long. Germline CDR1 and CDR2: KGHSH and LQKENI. This CDR3 is CASSRAPPPGDRYAYF. DNA of the CDR3: TGTGCCAGCTCACGGGCCCCGCCTCCGGGGGACAGATACGCGTATTTT.

This clonotype showed up just a few times. This rearrangement joins TRBV7-9 to TRBJ2-1, with D possibly TRBD2 on 5 matching bases. The CDR3 is 15 amino acids. The germline V and J ends were trimmed by 2 bases and 1 base, with 9 bases remaining between them. Germline CDR1 is SEHNR and CDR2 is FQNEAQ (reference sequence). This CDR3 reads CASSLLEASYNEQFF. The CDR3, as DNA: TGTGCCAGCAGCTTACTGGAGGCGTCCTACAATGAGCAGTTCTTC.

The J gene is TRBJ1-5, the V gene TRBV4-1; D uncertain. The CDR3 is 14 amino acids. Trimming removed 1 base from V and 7 bases from J, with 11 bases in between. The germline V gene encodes CDR1 MGHRA and CDR2 YSYEKL. CDR3 DNA sequence: TGCGCCAGCAGCCAAGGACCTGGACGGCAGCCCCAGCATTTT. Its translation is CASSQGPGRQPQHF.

This clonotype was seen ten or more times. The J gene is TRBJ2-7, the V gene TRBV18, with TRBD2 as a possible D gene (6 bases). The germline gives CDR1 KGHSH, CDR2 LQKENI. The CDR3 length is 14 residues. V was shortened by 2 bases and J by 3 bases, with 11 bases between the two germline ends. In DNA, the CDR3 is TGTGCCAGCTCACCAATCGGGGGTGACTACGAGCAGTACTTC. Its translation is CASSPIGGDYEQYF.

About this clonotype: At one end, the junction sequence differs from germline, possibly due to a read error. The rearrangement links TRBV14 to TRBJ2-7; D is possibly TRBD1 (6 bases). This CDR3 has 15 amino acids. Germline loops: CDR1 SGHDN, CDR2 FVKESK. The CDR3 coding sequence is TGTGTCAGCAGCCAAGAACAGGGTGGTACCTACGAGCAGTACTTC. Its translation: CVSSQEQGGTYEQYF.

This clonotype was picked up a small number of times. V gene TRBV10-3 combines with J gene TRBJ2-5, with 7 bases matching TRBD2. The CDR3 consists of 15 residues. Germline CDR1 is ENHRY and CDR2 is SYGVKD. Losses at the gene ends were 2 bases for V and 1 base for J; bases not matched to a gene: 4. The CDR3 sequence is CAISEAGAIQETQYF. CDR3 DNA: TGTGCCATCAGTGAGGCGGGAGCGATCCAAGAGACCCAGTACTTC.

The genes are TRBV7-2 and TRBJ2-5, with D tentatively TRBD1 or TRBD2 (5 bases each). The V and J ends lost 1 base and 2 bases respectively, with 11 bases between them. The germline V gene encodes CDR1 SGHTA and CDR2 FQGNSA. The length of the CDR3 is 15 residues. The CDR3 here is CASSLDGTSQETQYF. The CDR3 DNA follows: TGTGCCAGCAGCTTAGACGGGACGAGTCAAGAGACCCAGTACTTC.

The rearrangement links TRBV6-6 to TRBJ2-3, with no clear D. The CDR3 spans 14 residues. The germline V gene encodes CDR1 MNHNY and CDR2 SVGAGI (reference sequence). V was cut by 6 bases and J by 4 bases, with 14 bases left in between. The CDR3: CASSQNHLADTQYF. The CDR3 nucleotides read TGTGCCAGCAGCCAGAATCACCTCGCAGATACGCAGTATTTT.

The chain employs TRBV7-9 and TRBJ1-2; D gene ambiguous. CDR3 length equals 15 residues. Germline V gives CDR1 SEHNR, CDR2 FQNEAQ (reference sequence). The V end lost 1 base, the J end lost 1 base, and 10 bases lay between the germline ends. The CDR3 DNA reads as TGTGCCAGCAGCTTAGATTCCTCGAATAACTATGGCTACACCTTC. This gives the protein CASSLDSSNNYGYTF.

This chain uses TRBV29-1 with TRBJ1-2; tentatively, D is TRBD1 (6 bases). The CDR3 length is 13 residues. Germline V gene lookup returns CDR1 SQVTM and CDR2 ANQGSEA. The V end lost 6 bases, the J end lost 2 bases, and 13 bases lay between the germline ends. The CDR3 bases are TGCAGCGTAGGAGAACAGGGAAACTATGGCTACACCTTC. This sequence encodes CSVGEQGNYGYTF.

The chain links TRBV27 to TRBJ2-7; 12 nucleotides line up with TRBD1. The ends lost 0 bases at V and 2 bases at J; junction bases unmatched: 8. This CDR3 has 18 amino acids. The germline V gene encodes CDR1 MNHEY and CDR2 SMNVEV (reference sequence). The chain's CDR3 is CASSLSGDRGPWAYEQYF. CDR3 nucleotide sequence: TGTGCCAGCAGTTTATCGGGGGACAGGGGGCCCTGGGCCTACGAGCAGTACTTC.

The count of this clonotype is one. J is TRBJ2-4 and V is TRBV20-1; no clear D gene. Germline assignment: CDR1 DFQATT and CDR2 SNEGSKA (reference sequence). V lost 5 bases and J lost 15, with 14 bases in between. This CDR3 spans 10 amino acids. CDR3 DNA: TGCAGTGCTCAACAGTACTCGAGGTACTTC. Residues: CSAQQYSRYF.

V is TRBV27 and J is TRBJ2-4; 7 nucleotides agree with TRBD2. The CDR3 length is 15 residues. V gave up 6 bases and J gave up 2 bases; unmatched junction bases: 7. CDR1 is MNHEY, CDR2 SMNVEV, per germline (reference sequence). CDR3 coding DNA: TGTGCCAGCAGCCCCATCGGGGGGTCCAAAAACATTCAGTACTTC. This sequence encodes CASSPIGGSKNIQYF.

This clonotype was counted between two and nine times. CDR3 protein: CSARPMPRDRGPGGNQPQHF. For the CDR3, the DNA is TGCAGTGCTAGACCTATGCCCCGGGACAGGGGGCCCGGGGGCAATCAGCCCCAGCATTTT. The chain joins TRBV20-1 to TRBJ1-5, with TRBD1 matching over 12 bases. This CDR3 has 20 amino acids. The trim removed 2 bases at V and 2 bases at J, leaving 16 bases unmatched. CDR1 DFQATT and CDR2 SNEGSKA come from the germline V gene (reference sequence).

The V gene is TRBV6-5, the J gene TRBJ1-6, with 10 bases lining up with TRBD1. The ends lost 2 bases at V and 8 bases at J; junction bases unmatched: 3. This CDR3 spans 15 amino acids. Germline CDR1 reads MNHEY; CDR2 reads SVGAGI. The CDR3 spells CASSYRQGAYSPLHF. In DNA, the CDR3 is TGTGCCAGCAGTTACCGACAGGGGGCTTATTCACCCCTCCACTTT.

This clonotype has only a few counts. This chain joins TRBV7-2 and TRBJ2-3, with 7 bases fitting TRBD2. V lost 2 bases, J lost 14 bases, and 13 bases stayed unmatched. The CDR3 sequence is 14 residues long. The germline V gene encodes CDR1 SGHTA and CDR2 FQGNSA. The DNA for the CDR3 is TGTGCCAGCAGCTTAAGGACTAGAAACAGATACGCGTATTTT. It translates to CASSLRTRNRYAYF.

V usage is TRBV29-1 and J usage is TRBJ2-7; D possibly corresponds to TRBD1 (5 bases). Judging by the DNA end, TRBJ2-5 fits better; the J call may be wrong. The CDR3 loop spans 14 amino acids. Per the germline V gene, CDR1 is SQVTM and CDR2 is ANQGSEA. The CDR3 reads CSVWGAGPEETQYF. The CDR3 nucleotides are TGCAGCGTGTGGGGCGCAGGCCCAGAAGAGACCCAGTACTTC.

The chain employs TRBV12-3 or TRBV12-4 and TRBJ1-2; no clear D gene. This CDR3 region has 16 residues. Trimming took 5 bases from V and 0 from J, leaving 16 bases between them. DNA of the CDR3: TGTGCCAGCAGTCCCCGGTTTAGATTTACTAACTATGGCTACACCTTC. Translated: CASSPRFRFTNYGYTF.

This chain links TRBV12-3 or TRBV12-4 with TRBJ2-1; the match to TRBD2 covers 10 bases. The V and J ends lost 3 bases and 7 bases, in that order; junction bases with no gene match: 6. CDR3 size: 15 residues. This CDR3 reads CASSFLAGVGNEQFF. The CDR3 coding sequence is TGTGCCAGCAGTTTCCTAGCGGGAGTGGGGAATGAGCAGTTCTTC.

The chain is built from TRBV18 and TRBJ1-5; no definite D call. This CDR3 comprises 16 residues. Germline CDR1 and CDR2: KGHSH and LQKENI. V dropped 5 bases and J dropped 0 bases, with 14 bases sitting between them. The CDR3 reads CASSSLDPSSNQPQHF. DNA of the CDR3: TGTGCCAGCTCATCTTTGGACCCTTCTAGCAATCAGCCCCAGCATTTT.